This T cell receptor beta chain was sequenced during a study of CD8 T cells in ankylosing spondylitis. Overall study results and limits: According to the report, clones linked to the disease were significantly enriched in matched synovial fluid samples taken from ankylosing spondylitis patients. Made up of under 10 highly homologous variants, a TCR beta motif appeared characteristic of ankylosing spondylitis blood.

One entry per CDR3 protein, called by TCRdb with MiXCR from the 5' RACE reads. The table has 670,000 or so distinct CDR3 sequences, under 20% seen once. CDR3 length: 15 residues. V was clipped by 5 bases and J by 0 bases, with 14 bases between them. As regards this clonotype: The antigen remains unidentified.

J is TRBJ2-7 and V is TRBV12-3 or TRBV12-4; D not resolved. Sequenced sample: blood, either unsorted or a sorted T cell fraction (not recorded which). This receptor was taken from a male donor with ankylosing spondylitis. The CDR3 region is CASSQTETSSYEQYF. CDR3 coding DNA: TGTGCCAGCAGTCAGACGGAGACCAGCTCCTACGAGCAGTACTTC.